These 20 T cell receptor beta chains were sequenced from one sample in a study of CD8+ T cells in alopecia areata. The treatment here: oral pan-JAK inhibitor, 5-10 mg twice daily. Sequencing templates came from extracted RNA that was reverse transcribed into cDNA. The method was immunoSEQ multiplex PCR; TCRdb's version includes in-frame clones alone and lacks a portion of them. The sample records about 190,000 clones, around 65% being singletons. Here the sequenced sample was CD4+ T cells sorted from blood, taken at week 4, from a patient treated with tofacitinib. The origin of the receptors is a human donor with alopecia areata.

The V call is TRBV2, the J call TRBJ2-5, with D perhaps TRBD1 or TRBD2 (5 bases each). With 1 base removed from V and 5 bases from J, the gap between germline ends came to 11 bases. CDR1 is SNHLY, CDR2 FYNNEI, per germline. The CDR3 extends over 14 amino acids. This chain's CDR3 is CASSEGGGGETQYF. Here the CDR3 DNA reads TGTGCCAGCAGTGAAGGGGGCGGAGGTGAGACCCAGTACTTC.

J is TRBJ1-4 and V is TRBV4-1, with D maybe TRBD1 (5 bases). Germline CDR1 and CDR2: MGHRA and YSYEKL. The ends were cut back, 2 bases at V and 5 bases at J, with 12 bases in the middle. This CDR3 has 15 residues. CDR3 protein: CASSQLGHGNEKLFF. In nucleotides, the CDR3 is TGCGCCAGCAGCCAACTCGGACACGGGAATGAAAAACTGTTTTTT.

This clone was counted between two and nine times. The V call is TRBV10-2, the J call TRBJ2-5; TRBD2 matches 9 bases. V lost 8 bases, J lost 5 bases, and 12 bases stayed unmatched. Germline loops: CDR1 WSHSY, CDR2 SAAADI. This CDR3 spans 15 amino acids. The CDR3 coding sequence is TGCGCCAGCGGAGTAGCGGGGGCCCCGGGGGAGACCCAGTACTTC. Its protein is CASGVAGAPGETQYF.

CDR3 DNA sequence: TGTGCCAGCAGTCGCACTCGGAGGTTGGATACGCAGTATTTT. It translates to CASSRTRRLDTQYF. The chain has TRBV6-5 and TRBJ2-3; D is perhaps TRBD2 (5 bases). V was shortened by 5 bases and J by 6 bases, with 15 bases between the two germline ends. The V gene's germline CDR1 is MNHEY and CDR2 SVGAGI. This CDR3 is 14 amino acids long.

This chain uses TRBV19 with TRBJ1-5, with TRBD1 as a possible D gene (5 bases). Trimming removed 3 bases at V and 6 bases at J, with 18 bases between. CDR1 LNHDA and CDR2 SQIVND come from the germline V gene (reference sequence). The CDR3 sequence is 16 residues long. The CDR3 DNA reads TGTGCCAGTAGTATCTACGGACCAGGGCAGGGTCAGCCCCAGCATTTT. Translated, it gives CASSIYGPGQGQPQHF.

There are a few counts of this clone. V usage is TRBV6-5 and J usage is TRBJ2-3; no clear D. The CDR3 is 14 residues long. The germline CDR1 and CDR2 sequences are MNHEY and SVGAGI. Between the trimmed V and J ends, which lost 5 bases and 1 base, there was a span of 10 bases. The CDR3 here is CASSRQVRTDTQYF. In DNA form, the CDR3 reads TGTGCCAGCAGTCGTCAGGTGCGCACAGATACGCAGTATTTT.

This clone appeared a few times. This chain links TRBV10-3 with TRBJ1-2; D perhaps matches TRBD1 (5 bases). The CDR3 loop spans 15 amino acids. Germline V gene data show CDR1 as ENHRY and CDR2 as SYGVKD. The V end was cut by 6 bases, the J end by 4 bases, with 18 bases between. The CDR3 region is CAISGGPSEGYGYTF. The CDR3 DNA reads TGTGCCATCAGCGGGGGTCCCTCGGAGGGCTATGGCTACACCTTC.

This clone has more than one count but fewer than ten. V is TRBV30 and J is TRBJ1-1, with D possibly matching TRBD1 (5 bases). Germline values: CDR1 GTSNPN, CDR2 SVGIG (reference sequence). V was clipped by 0 bases and J by 6 bases, with 17 bases between them. The CDR3 is 15 amino acids. CDR3 nucleotides: TGTGCCTGGAGTGTGACTTTCTCCACGGGGGCTGAAGCTTTCTTT. Protein product: CAWSVTFSTGAEAFF.

The V call is TRBV2, the J call TRBJ1-3; D not certain. Trimming removed 4 bases at V and 0 bases at J, with 7 bases between. CDR3 size: 14 residues. Germline V gene lookup returns CDR1 SNHLY and CDR2 FYNNEI. In DNA form, the CDR3 reads TGTGCCAGCAGTGTTGCTGTCTCTGGAAACACCATATATTTT. It yields the protein CASSVAVSGNTIYF.

The chain couples TRBV7-9 to TRBJ1-5; D uncertain. This CDR3 spans 12 amino acids. CDR1 SEHNR and CDR2 FQNEAQ come from the germline V gene (reference sequence). V lost 4 bases and J 6 bases, leaving 7 bases between the germline ends. The DNA for the CDR3 is TGTGCCAGCAGCTCCCAGAGTCAGCCCCAGCATTTT. Its protein is CASSSQSQPQHF.

CDR3 region: CASSERLAGGDSTDTQYF. The CDR3 region has the DNA TGTGCCAGCAGTGAAAGGCTAGCGGGGGGGGATAGCACAGATACGCAGTATTTT. This rearrangement joins TRBV6-1 to TRBJ2-3; 12 bases align to TRBD2. From germline, CDR1 is MNHNS and CDR2 SASEGT. This CDR3 is built from 18 residues. After removal of 2 bases from V and 0 bases from J, the junction contained 6 bases not matched to a gene.

The chain couples TRBV30 to TRBJ1-1; TRBD1 might be the D (6 bases). The CDR3 length is 17 residues. CDR1 is GTSNPN, CDR2 SVGIG, per germline (reference sequence). The ends were cut back, 0 bases at V and 5 bases at J, with 22 bases in the middle. CDR3 sequence: CAWSVLGTRPWGTEAFF. The CDR3 DNA reads as TGTGCCTGGAGTGTACTTGGGACACGTCCTTGGGGAACTGAAGCTTTCTTT.

The chain couples TRBV7-2 to TRBJ2-3; TRBD2 matches at 11 bases. The V segment lost 5 bases and the J segment 1 base; nucleotides outside the gene matches: 5. Germline V gene data show CDR1 as SGHTA and CDR2 as FQGNSA. This CDR3 has 16 residues. CDR3 nucleotide sequence: TGTGCCAGCAGCCCTATAGCGGGGGGGGGCACAGATACGCAGTATTTT. This codes for CASSPIAGGGTDTQYF.

The chain joins TRBV30 to TRBJ2-2; 7 bases line up with TRBD1. From germline, CDR1 is GTSNPN and CDR2 SVGIG (reference sequence). CDR3 length equals 15 residues. With V trimmed by 5 bases and J by 5 bases, 11 bases remained unmatched. The CDR3 loop is CAWRQGPLRTGELFF. The CDR3 region has the DNA TGTGCCTGGCGACAGGGCCCTCTTAGGACCGGGGAGCTGTTTTTT.

On this clone itself: One end of the junction does not line up with germline, which may come from a read error. V gene TRBV27 combines with J gene TRBJ2-5, with D perhaps being TRBD1 or TRBD2 (5 bases each). The germline gives CDR1 MNHEY, CDR2 SMNVEV (reference sequence). There are 17 residues in the CDR3. DNA of the CDR3: TGTGCCAGCAGTCTATCCGGGACCGCGACTTTCCAAGAGACCCAGTACTTC. Protein: CASSLSGTATFQETQYF.

The chain joins TRBV5-1 to TRBJ1-3, with no clear D. V was pared by 0 bases and J by 1 base, with 5 bases between. The CDR3 is 14 amino acids. In germline, CDR1 is SGHRS, CDR2 YFSETQ. CDR3 nucleotide sequence: TGCGCCAGCAGCTTGGGAACTTCTGGAAACACCATATATTTT. As protein: CASSLGTSGNTIYF.

This clone was counted a few times. The chain employs TRBV19 and TRBJ1-1; D remains ambiguous. Germline loops: CDR1 LNHDA, CDR2 SQIVND (reference sequence). V lost 10 bases and J lost 0, with 12 bases in between. The CDR3 length is 13 residues. The DNA for the CDR3 is TGTGCCACCTGGGGTCTCATGAACACTGAAGCTTTCTTT. It is translated as CATWGLMNTEAFF.

A remark on this clone: Other DNA sequences within the sample encode an identical CDR3. The V call is TRBV7-9, the J call TRBJ2-7; possible D gene TRBD2, 6 bases. With 0 bases removed from V and 5 bases from J, the gap between germline ends came to 8 bases. This CDR3 contains 13 residues. CDR1 SEHNR and CDR2 FQNEAQ come from the germline V gene (reference sequence). The CDR3 loop is CASSLAGGHEQYF. As DNA, the CDR3 is TGTGCCAGCAGCTTAGCCGGGGGACACGAGCAGTACTTC.

The chain is built from TRBV19 and TRBJ1-1; D is undetermined. Germline assignment: CDR1 LNHDA and CDR2 SQIVND (reference sequence). Deletions cut 4 bases from V and 12 bases from J, with 12 bases between. The CDR3 is 11 residues long. The CDR3 DNA follows: TGTGCCAGTAGTACCCGCCTGAGAACTTTCTTT. This translates into CASSTRLRTFF.

The chain couples TRBV29-1 to TRBJ1-6, with D possibly being TRBD1 (5 bases). The CDR3 sequence is 14 residues long. V was shortened by 7 bases and J by 7 bases, with 17 bases between the two germline ends. Germline CDR1 reads SQVTM; CDR2 reads ANQGSEA. CDR3 in amino acids: CSASAGTENSPLHF. The CDR3 nucleotides are TGCAGCGCCTCAGCCGGGACGGAGAATTCACCCCTCCACTTT.